These T cell receptor beta chains were read from a single sample in a study of T-cell reconstitution after alpha-beta-depleted transplantation in children. MiXCR, applied by TCRdb to the PCR reads, yields one record per CDR3 protein. The sample includes about 610,000 distinct CDR3 sequences, 8% to 11% of them seen just once. The sample consisted of PBMCs from the stem cell graft donor, taken from the stem cell graft. The receptor source for this set is a human donor who donated a stem cell graft to a child with acute myeloid leukemia. Both conserved end residues are part of each CDR3.

J gene: TRBJ2-1; V gene: TRBV5-1; CDR3 protein: CASSLDQGYNEQFF
J gene: TRBJ2-4; V gene: TRBV3-1; CDR3 protein: CASSQDLGFERNIQYF
J gene: TRBJ1-6; V gene: TRBV28; CDR3 protein: CATYDTYSPLHF
J gene: TRBJ2-2; V gene: TRBV20-1; CDR3 protein: CSAKEPTGSNTGELFF
J gene: TRBJ2-7; V gene: TRBV20-1; CDR3 protein: CSARRQGDSYEQYF
J gene: TRBJ2-2; V gene: TRBV3-1; CDR3 protein: CASTIGGGGTGELFF
J gene: TRBJ2-5; V gene: TRBV10-3; CDR3 protein: CAISEAQETQYF
J gene: TRBJ1-1; V gene: TRBV5-6; CDR3 protein: CASSLGTAFEAFF
J gene: TRBJ2-3; V gene: TRBV3-1; CDR3 protein: CASGPHTDTQYF
J gene: TRBJ2-2; V gene: TRBV7-2; CDR3 protein: CASSSNRDPGELFF
J gene: TRBJ1-1; V gene: TRBV25-1; CDR3 protein: CASSDPAGQGYTEAFF
J gene: TRBJ1-5; V gene: TRBV12-3/TRBV12-4; CDR3 protein: CASSFIGGNQPQHF
J gene: TRBJ2-7; V gene: TRBV29-1; CDR3 protein: CSVGWDSRYEQYF
J gene: TRBJ2-5; V gene: TRBV5-1; CDR3 protein: CASSPFTSGRRETQYF
J gene: TRBJ2-5; V gene: TRBV27; CDR3 protein: CASSPAERKETQYF
J gene: TRBJ2-1; V gene: TRBV9; CDR3 protein: CASSVVSGGLAGNEQFF
J gene: TRBJ2-7; V gene: TRBV20-1; CDR3 protein: CSAVDAPSWGEQYF
J gene: TRBJ1-2; V gene: TRBV28; CDR3 protein: CASSLKQGQGYTF
J gene: TRBJ2-3; V gene: TRBV20-1; CDR3 protein: CSADPIGVTDTQYF
J gene: TRBJ1-1; V gene: TRBV3-1; CDR3 protein: CASSRTYTEAFF
J gene: TRBJ2-1; V gene: TRBV15; CDR3 protein: CATTPDATKEQFF
J gene: TRBJ1-1; V gene: TRBV14; CDR3 protein: CASSQELGRLNTEAFF
J gene: TRBJ1-1; V gene: TRBV28; CDR3 protein: CASSLIQGDGTEAFF
J gene: TRBJ2-7; V gene: TRBV29-1; CDR3 protein: CSVPGTGDAYEQYF
J gene: TRBJ2-2; V gene: TRBV6-2/TRBV6-3; CDR3 protein: CASSPWGKTGELFF
J gene: TRBJ1-3; V gene: TRBV2; CDR3 protein: CASSDLGSGNTIYF
J gene: TRBJ2-3; V gene: TRBV7-2; CDR3 protein: CASTRVHTTDTQYF
J gene: TRBJ2-2; V gene: TRBV11-2; CDR3 protein: CASRGGGANTGELFF
J gene: TRBJ2-5; V gene: TRBV20-1; CDR3 protein: CCARDPQLAGVVRGYF
J gene: TRBJ2-2; V gene: TRBV7-9; CDR3 protein: CASSFPILAGSNTGELFF
J gene: TRBJ2-1; V gene: TRBV29-1; CDR3 protein: CSVDTSVGRGEQFF
J gene: TRBJ2-5; V gene: TRBV5-6; CDR3 protein: CASSFGTPYQETQYF
J gene: TRBJ2-1; V gene: TRBV30; CDR3 protein: CAWSPWGGPGGGNEQFF
J gene: TRBJ2-3; V gene: TRBV12-5; CDR3 protein: CASGSSGSTDTQYF
J gene: TRBJ2-7; V gene: TRBV5-1; CDR3 protein: CASSLLPRTGGTYQQYF
J gene: TRBJ2-1; V gene: TRBV6-2/TRBV6-3; CDR3 protein: CASIPGPIYNEQFF
J gene: TRBJ1-2; V gene: TRBV25-1; CDR3 protein: CASTPGNYGYTF
J gene: TRBJ2-7; V gene: TRBV4-3; CDR3 protein: CASSQGDSFSYEQYF
J gene: TRBJ2-7; V gene: TRBV5-6; CDR3 protein: CASSLDRDSLYEQYF
J gene: TRBJ2-1; V gene: TRBV18; CDR3 protein: CASSAGTAYSEQFF
J gene: TRBJ2-1; V gene: TRBV20-1; CDR3 protein: CSTNLPGALSNEQFF
J gene: TRBJ2-1; V gene: TRBV12-3/TRBV12-4; CDR3 protein: CASSFGLAVEQFF
J gene: TRBJ1-5; V gene: TRBV6-2/TRBV6-3; CDR3 protein: CASSYWGSNQPQHF
J gene: TRBJ1-2; V gene: TRBV12-3/TRBV12-4; CDR3 protein: CASSFLPQGLYGYTF